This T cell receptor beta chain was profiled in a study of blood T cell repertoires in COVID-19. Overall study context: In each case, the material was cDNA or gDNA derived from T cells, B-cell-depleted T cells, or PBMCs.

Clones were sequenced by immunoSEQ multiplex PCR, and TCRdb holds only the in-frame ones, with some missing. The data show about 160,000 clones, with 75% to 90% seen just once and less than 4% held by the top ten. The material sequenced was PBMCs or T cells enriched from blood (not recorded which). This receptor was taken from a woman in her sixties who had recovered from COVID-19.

CDR3 sequence: CASSSRVGQAVNEQFF. CDR3 nucleotides: TGTGCCAGCAGCTCTCGTGTGGGACAGGCCGTCAATGAGCAGTTCTTC. The chain links TRBV5-4 to TRBJ2-1; the match to TRBD1 covers 8 bases. V lost 3 bases to trimming and J lost 6 bases; unmatched junction nucleotides: 11. The CDR3 covers 16 residues. Germline lookup yields CDR1 SGHNT and CDR2 YYREEE (reference sequence).